A selection of T cell receptor beta chains follows, all from one sample in a study of tumor-infiltrating lymphocytes in primary liver carcinoma. MiXCR was run by TCRdb on the multiplex PCR reads, yielding one entry per CDR3 protein. The repertoire holds approximately 80,000 distinct CDR3 sequences, with roughly 71% as singletons. Sequenced material: tumor-adjacent normal liver tissue. These receptor sequences come from a man aged 40-49 years with primary liver carcinoma and hepatitis B virus infection. Both conserved end residues are part of each CDR3. Fields, in order: CDR3 protein, CDR3 DNA, J gene, V gene, CDR3 length, D gene, clone size. D genes are given only for firm matches. Some rows mark clone size as missing; the rest say once, few, many or name a class of expanded clone.

CANSSPGTSGTKNIQYF	TGTGCCAACAGCTCTCCCGGGACTAGCGGGACCAAAAACATTCAGTACTTC	TRBJ2-4	TRBV11-1	17	TRBD2	many
CASSLPVLTEAFF	TGTGCCAGCAGTTTGCCTGTTCTCACTGAAGCTTTCTTT	TRBJ1-1	TRBV28	13	-	many
CASSHALAGGGELFF	TGCGCCAGCAGTCACGCGCTAGCGGGAGGCGGGGAGCTGTTTTTT	TRBJ2-2	TRBV6-2/TRBV6-3	15	TRBD2	-
CSAGHYGNEHFF	TGTAGCGCAGGACACTACGGGAATGAGCACTTCTTC	TRBJ2-1	TRBV29-1	12	-	-
CVTSAEAASGVTEAFF	TGTGTCACCAGTGCAGAAGCAGCATCGGGGGTCACTGAAGCTTTCTTT	TRBJ1-1	TRBV24-1	16	-	-
CASSRMGSGREAQYF	TGTGCCAGCAGCAGAATGGGGTCCGGGCGAGAGGCCCAGTACTTC	TRBJ2-5	TRBV11-2	15	-	-
CASRRADSGENTEAFF	TGTGCCAGCAGACGAGCAGACAGCGGGGAGAACACTGAAGCTTTCTTT	TRBJ1-1	TRBV6-2/TRBV6-3	16	-	-
CASNLEQGDGYTF	TGTGCCAGCAATTTAGAACAGGGCGACGGCTACACCTTC	TRBJ1-2	TRBV12-3/TRBV12-4	13	-	-
CASVGTRNTEAFF	TGTGCCAGCGTCGGGACAAGGAACACTGAAGCTTTCTTT	TRBJ1-1	TRBV12-3/TRBV12-4	13	-	many
CASSLDSGGLGYEQYF	TGTGCCAGCAGCCTAGATAGCGGGGGGCTAGGCTACGAGCAATACTTC	TRBJ2-7	TRBV11-2	16	TRBD2	-
CASSPGSGSWSYEQYF	TGTGCCAGCAGCCCCGGGAGCGGGAGCTGGTCCTACGAGCAGTACTTC	TRBJ2-7	TRBV5-4	16	TRBD2	many
CASSQEAGWSDTQYF	TGTGCCAGCAGCCAAGAAGCGGGATGGTCAGATACGCAGTATTTT	TRBJ2-3	TRBV4-2	15	TRBD2	-
CAIIEAPLPGDADTQYF	TGTGCCATCATTGAGGCCCCACTACCGGGAGATGCAGATACACAGTATTTT	TRBJ2-3	TRBV10-3	17	-	-
CASSPGISGYEQYF	TGTGCCAGCAGTCCCGGGATTAGTGGATACGAGCAGTACTTC	TRBJ2-7	TRBV6-6	14	-	-
CAWTPDGQRHGYTF	TGTGCCTGGACACCGGATGGGCAAAGACATGGCTACACCTTC	TRBJ1-2	TRBV30	14	-	-
CAGSLIPSGNQETQYF	TGTGCCGGCAGTCTAATCCCTAGCGGAAACCAAGAGACCCAGTACTTC	TRBJ2-5	TRBV28	16	TRBD2	once
CTSSLVNTEAFF	TGTACCAGCAGCTTAGTTAACACTGAAGCTTTCTTT	TRBJ1-1	TRBV11-2	12	-	-
CTSSSVAGGTYEQYF	TGTACCAGCAGTTCAGTAGCGGGAGGGACCTACGAACAGTACTTC	TRBJ2-7	TRBV28	15	TRBD2	-
CAGSVTENSPLHF	TGTGCTGGCAGCGTAACGGAAAATTCACCCCTCCACTTT	TRBJ1-6	TRBV9	13	-	-
CASNGRSGTGELFF	TGTGCCAGCAACGGCAGGAGTGGCACCGGGGAGCTGTTTTTT	TRBJ2-2	TRBV28	14	-	few
CSVEDGGDGTEASF	TGTAGCGTTGAAGATGGGGGTGACGGCACTGAAGCTTCCTTT	TRBJ1-1	TRBV29-1	14	-	-
CVSSFWGSSYNQQFF	TGTGTCAGCAGTTTCTGGGGTAGCTCCTATAATCAGCAGTTCTTC	TRBJ2-1	TRBV12-3/TRBV12-4	15	-	-